One and the same sample provided the 9 T cell receptor beta chains below, sequenced in a study of identical twins. TCRdb recomputed calls from the 5' RACE reads with MiXCR, one row per CDR3 protein. The profile shows approximately 500,000 distinct CDR3 sequences, about 16% of them singletons. This sample also appeared in a second study, on yellow fever vaccine responses in identical twins.

The source material was CD4+ T cells sorted from blood. The receptors derive from a woman aged 18-29 years in good health.

In this sample, this clonotype turned up a few times. The V gene is TRBV3-1, the J gene TRBJ2-7, with TRBD1 as a possible D gene (6 bases). This CDR3 region has 12 residues. V dropped 6 bases and J dropped 7 bases, with 13 bases sitting between them. CDR1 and CDR2 (germline): LGHDT, YNNKEL (reference sequence). CDR3 residues: CASRDRIGEQYF. The CDR3 DNA follows: TGTGCCAGCAGAGACAGGATTGGGGAGCAGTACTTC.

The rearrangement links TRBV28 to TRBJ2-5; D is possibly TRBD1 or TRBD2 (5 bases each). Germline CDR1 and CDR2: MDHEN and SYDVKM. Trimming stripped 5 bases from V and 0 bases from J, with 10 bases between. This CDR3 is built from 14 residues. This chain's CDR3 is CASSEGRHQETQYF. Written as DNA, the CDR3 is TGTGCCAGCAGTGAGGGACGGCACCAAGAGACCCAGTACTTC.

This chain links TRBV5-1 with TRBJ2-2; the match to TRBD2 covers 11 bases. Germline trimming cut 8 bases from V and 2 bases from J; bases unmatched to any gene: 8. The CDR3 is made up of 16 amino acids. Germline assignment: CDR1 SGHRS and CDR2 YFSETQ. CDR3 loop: CASATSGAGNTGELFF. DNA of the CDR3: TGCGCCAGTGCGACTAGCGGGGCTGGCAACACCGGGGAGCTGTTTTTT.

V is TRBV28 and J is TRBJ1-1; D not certain. Germline V gene sequence: CDR1 MDHEN, CDR2 SYDVKM. The CDR3 has 15 residues. Between the trimmed V and J ends, which lost 1 base and 1 base, there was a span of 10 bases. In nucleotides, the CDR3 is TGTGCCAGCAGTTTATTTTGGCCGAAGAACACTGAAGCTTTCTTT. It yields the protein CASSLFWPKNTEAFF.

This clonotype was detected only a few times. The rearrangement uses TRBV27 and TRBJ2-1; D is unresolved. With 5 bases removed from V and 3 bases from J, the gap between germline ends came to 20 bases. The CDR3 is 17 residues long. Germline V gives CDR1 MNHEY, CDR2 SMNVEV (reference sequence). CDR3 sequence: CASSPKPGRRFYNEQFF. Here the CDR3 DNA reads TGTGCCAGCAGTCCGAAACCGGGCCGACGTTTCTACAATGAGCAGTTCTTC.

The chain uses TRBV19 and TRBJ1-1; no firm D call. Germline V gives CDR1 LNHDA, CDR2 SQIVND (reference sequence). Trimming stripped 4 bases from V and 0 bases from J, with 9 bases between. The CDR3 length is 14 residues. The CDR3 sequence: CASSKMAMNTEAFF. CDR3 DNA: TGTGCCAGTAGTAAAATGGCAATGAACACTGAAGCTTTCTTT.

CDR3: CAISESVGLGEQFF. The CDR3 region has the DNA TGTGCCATCAGTGAGTCGGTCGGGTTAGGTGAGCAGTTCTTC. This sequence joins TRBV10-3 and TRBJ2-1; D remains ambiguous. V was pared by 0 bases and J by 9 bases, with 12 bases between. This CDR3 has 14 amino acids. Germline loops: CDR1 ENHRY, CDR2 SYGVKD.

The chain combines TRBV13 with TRBJ2-2, with 7 bases aligning to TRBD1. This CDR3 is built from 15 residues. V gave up 6 bases and J gave up 5 bases; unmatched junction bases: 9. The V gene's germline CDR1 is PRHDT and CDR2 FYEKMQ (reference sequence). The CDR3, as DNA: TGTGCCAGCAGACCGACAGGGAGTAGGACCGGGGAGCTGTTTTTT. Translating gives CASRPTGSRTGELFF.

The CDR3 sequence: CASSPIPGLAGLEQYF. The CDR3 bases are TGCGCCAGCAGCCCAATCCCGGGACTAGCGGGACTCGAGCAGTACTTC. This chain links TRBV4-1 with TRBJ2-7, with 13 bases lining up with TRBD2. CDR1 and CDR2 (germline): MGHRA, YSYEKL. The CDR3 extends over 16 amino acids. Trimming at V came to 4 bases and at J to 6 bases, leaving 9 bases not matched to a gene.